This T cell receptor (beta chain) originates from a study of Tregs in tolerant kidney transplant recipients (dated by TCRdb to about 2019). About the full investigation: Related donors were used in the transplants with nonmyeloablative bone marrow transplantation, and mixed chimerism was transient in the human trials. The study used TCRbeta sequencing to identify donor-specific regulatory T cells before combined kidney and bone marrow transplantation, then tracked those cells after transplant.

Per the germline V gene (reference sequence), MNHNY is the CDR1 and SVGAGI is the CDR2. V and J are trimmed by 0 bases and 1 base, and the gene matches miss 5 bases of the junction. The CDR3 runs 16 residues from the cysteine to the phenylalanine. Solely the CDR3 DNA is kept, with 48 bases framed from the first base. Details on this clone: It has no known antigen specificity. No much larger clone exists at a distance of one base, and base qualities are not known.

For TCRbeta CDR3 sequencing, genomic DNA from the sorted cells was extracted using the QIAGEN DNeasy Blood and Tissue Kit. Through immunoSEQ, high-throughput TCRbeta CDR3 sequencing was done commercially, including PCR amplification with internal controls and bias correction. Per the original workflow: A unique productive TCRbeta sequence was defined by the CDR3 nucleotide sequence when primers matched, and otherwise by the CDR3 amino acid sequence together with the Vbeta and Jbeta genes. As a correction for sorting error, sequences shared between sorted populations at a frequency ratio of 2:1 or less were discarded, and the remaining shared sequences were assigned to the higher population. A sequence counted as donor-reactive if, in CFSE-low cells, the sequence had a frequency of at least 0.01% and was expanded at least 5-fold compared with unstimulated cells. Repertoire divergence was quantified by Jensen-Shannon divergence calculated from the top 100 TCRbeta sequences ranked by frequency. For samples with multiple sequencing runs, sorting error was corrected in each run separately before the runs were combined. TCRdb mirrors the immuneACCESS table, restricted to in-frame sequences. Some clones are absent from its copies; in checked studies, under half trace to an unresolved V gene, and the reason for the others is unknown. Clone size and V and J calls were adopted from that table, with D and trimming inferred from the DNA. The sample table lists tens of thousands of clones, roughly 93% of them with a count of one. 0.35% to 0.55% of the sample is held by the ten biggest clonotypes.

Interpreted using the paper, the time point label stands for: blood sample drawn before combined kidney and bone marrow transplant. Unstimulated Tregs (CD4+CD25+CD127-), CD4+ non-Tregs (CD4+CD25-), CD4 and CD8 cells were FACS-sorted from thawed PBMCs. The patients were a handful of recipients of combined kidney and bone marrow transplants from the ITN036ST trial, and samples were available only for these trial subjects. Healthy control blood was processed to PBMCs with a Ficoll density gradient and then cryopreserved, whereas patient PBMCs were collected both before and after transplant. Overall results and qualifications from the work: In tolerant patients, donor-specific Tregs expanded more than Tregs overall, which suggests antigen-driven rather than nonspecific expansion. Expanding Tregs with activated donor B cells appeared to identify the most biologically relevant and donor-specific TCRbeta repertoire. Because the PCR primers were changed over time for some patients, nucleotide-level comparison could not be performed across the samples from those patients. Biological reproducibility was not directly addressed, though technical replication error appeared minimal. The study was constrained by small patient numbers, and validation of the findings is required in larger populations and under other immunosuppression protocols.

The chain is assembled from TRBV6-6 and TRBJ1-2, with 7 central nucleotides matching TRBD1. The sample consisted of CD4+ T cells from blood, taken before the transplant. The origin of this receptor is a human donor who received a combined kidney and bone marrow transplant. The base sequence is TGTGCCAGCAGTTACTCGAGGGACAGTATTAACTATGGCTACACCTTC. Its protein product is CASSYSRDSINYGYTF.